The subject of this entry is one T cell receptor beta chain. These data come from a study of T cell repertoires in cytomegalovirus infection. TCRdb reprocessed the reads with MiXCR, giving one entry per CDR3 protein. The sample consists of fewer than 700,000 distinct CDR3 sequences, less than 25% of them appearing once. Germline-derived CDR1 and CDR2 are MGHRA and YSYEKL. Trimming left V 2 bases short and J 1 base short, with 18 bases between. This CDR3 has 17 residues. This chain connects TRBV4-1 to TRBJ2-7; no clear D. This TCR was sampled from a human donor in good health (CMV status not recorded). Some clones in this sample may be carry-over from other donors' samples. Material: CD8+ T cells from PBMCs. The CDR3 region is CASSQLAHDSFSYEQYF. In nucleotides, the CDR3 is TGCGCCAGCAGCCAACTCGCCCATGACTCCTTTTCCTACGAGCAGTACTTC.